This T cell receptor (beta chain) was recorded in a study of cytomegalovirus exposure and HLA in healthy donors. Notes on the study in general: Altogether, about 160 TCR beta chains were recorded as cytomegalovirus-associated. It was reportedly the case that the classifier diagnosed cytomegalovirus status with high specificity and sensitivity.

These donors were members of the approximately 110-subject validation cohort, a group separate from the approximately 620-subject first cohort. The repertoire was sequenced with immunoSEQ multiplex PCR; TCRdb's copy has only in-frame clones and lacks some. This table holds just over 80,000 clones, 90% to 97% found once. Worth noting for this clone: Its antigen is unidentified.

Germline values: CDR1 SGHRS, CDR2 YFSETQ. This CDR3 region has 13 residues. After removal of 5 bases from V and 2 bases from J, the junction contained 2 bases not matched to a gene. Sequencing used PBMCs. The receptor was isolated from a young woman in good health and CMV-seronegative. The chain employs TRBV5-1 and TRBJ2-3, with 7 bases identical to TRBD2. This CDR3 reads CASRGGNTDTQYF. The CDR3 nucleotides are TGCGCCAGCAGGGGGGGGAACACAGATACGCAGTATTTT.